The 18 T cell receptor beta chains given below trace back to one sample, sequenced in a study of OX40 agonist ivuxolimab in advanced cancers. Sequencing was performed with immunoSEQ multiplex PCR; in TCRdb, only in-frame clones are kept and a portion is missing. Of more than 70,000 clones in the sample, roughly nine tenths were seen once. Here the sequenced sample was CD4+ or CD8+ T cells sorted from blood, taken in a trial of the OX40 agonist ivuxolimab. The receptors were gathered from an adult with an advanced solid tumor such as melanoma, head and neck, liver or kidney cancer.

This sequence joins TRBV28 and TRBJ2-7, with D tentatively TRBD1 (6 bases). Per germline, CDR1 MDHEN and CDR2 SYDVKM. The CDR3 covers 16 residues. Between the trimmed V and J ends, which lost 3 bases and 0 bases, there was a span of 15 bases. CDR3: CASSLGSRGTSYEQYF. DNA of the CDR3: TGTGCCAGCAGTTTGGGTTCGAGGGGGACCTCCTACGAGCAGTACTTC.

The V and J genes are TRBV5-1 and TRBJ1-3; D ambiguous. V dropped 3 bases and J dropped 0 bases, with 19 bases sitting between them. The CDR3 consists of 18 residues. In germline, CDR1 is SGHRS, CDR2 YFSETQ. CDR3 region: CASSWTVVGRDSGNTIYF. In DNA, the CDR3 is TGCGCCAGCAGCTGGACGGTGGTGGGTAGAGACTCTGGAAACACCATATATTTT.

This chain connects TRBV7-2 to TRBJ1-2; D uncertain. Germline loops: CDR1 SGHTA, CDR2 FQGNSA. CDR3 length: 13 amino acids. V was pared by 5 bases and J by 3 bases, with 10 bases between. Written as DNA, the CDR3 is TGTGCCAGCAGCCCCCATAAGGACTATGGCTACACCTTC. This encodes CASSPHKDYGYTF.

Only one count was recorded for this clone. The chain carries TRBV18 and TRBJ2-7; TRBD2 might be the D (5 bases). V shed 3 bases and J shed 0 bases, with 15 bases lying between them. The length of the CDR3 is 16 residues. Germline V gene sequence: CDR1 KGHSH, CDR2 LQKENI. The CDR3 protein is CASSPKLVVSSYEQYF. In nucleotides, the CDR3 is TGTGCCAGCTCACCTAAACTAGTCGTCAGCTCCTACGAGCAGTACTTC.

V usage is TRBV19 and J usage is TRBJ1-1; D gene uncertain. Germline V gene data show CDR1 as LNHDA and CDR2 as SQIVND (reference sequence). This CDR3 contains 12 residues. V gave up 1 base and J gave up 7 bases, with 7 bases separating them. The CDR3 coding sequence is TGTGCCAGTAGTATAGTTCCAAATGAAGCTTTCTTT. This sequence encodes CASSIVPNEAFF.

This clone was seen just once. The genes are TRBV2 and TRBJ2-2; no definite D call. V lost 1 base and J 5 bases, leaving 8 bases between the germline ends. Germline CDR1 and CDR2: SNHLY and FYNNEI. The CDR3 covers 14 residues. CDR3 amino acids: CASSEGRSTGELFF. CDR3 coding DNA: TGTGCCAGCAGTGAAGGGAGAAGTACCGGGGAGCTGTTTTTT.

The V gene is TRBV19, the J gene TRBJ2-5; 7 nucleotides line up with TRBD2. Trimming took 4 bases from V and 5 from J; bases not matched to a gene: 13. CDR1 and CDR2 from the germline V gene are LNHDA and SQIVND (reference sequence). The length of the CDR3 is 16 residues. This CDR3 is CASSKVGAGLRETQYF. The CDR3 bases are TGTGCCAGTAGTAAGGTGGGAGCGGGGCTGCGGGAGACCCAGTACTTC.

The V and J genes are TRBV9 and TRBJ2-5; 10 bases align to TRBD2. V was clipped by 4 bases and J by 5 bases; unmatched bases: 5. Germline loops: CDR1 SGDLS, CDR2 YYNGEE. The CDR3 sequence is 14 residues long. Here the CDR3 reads CASSPRLAGETQYF. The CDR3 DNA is TGTGCCAGCAGCCCCCGACTAGCGGGCGAGACCCAGTACTTC.

CDR3 protein: CASSLGPGGEQFF. CDR3 nucleotides: TGTGCCAGCAGCTTAGGTCCGGGCGGCGAGCAGTTCTTC. The rearrangement joins TRBV7-8 to TRBJ2-1; D is uncertain. In germline, CDR1 is SGHVS, CDR2 FQNEAQ. Trimming removed 1 base at V and 10 bases at J, with 11 bases between. This CDR3 has 13 amino acids. Full variable domain (remainder filled in from reference TRBV7-8 and TRBJ2-1): GAGVSQSPRYKVAKRGQDVALRCDPISGHVSLFWYQQALGQGPEFLTYFQNEAQLDKSGLPSDRFFAERPEGSVSTLKIQRTQQEDSAVYLCASSLGPGGEQFFGPGTRLTVL.

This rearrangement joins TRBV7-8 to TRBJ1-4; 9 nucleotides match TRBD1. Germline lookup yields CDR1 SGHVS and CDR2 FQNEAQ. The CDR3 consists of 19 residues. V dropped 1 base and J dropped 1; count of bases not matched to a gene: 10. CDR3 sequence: CASSLVSDGTGRTNEKLFF. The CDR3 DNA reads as TGTGCCAGCAGCTTAGTTAGCGACGGGACAGGGAGAACTAATGAAAAACTGTTTTTT.

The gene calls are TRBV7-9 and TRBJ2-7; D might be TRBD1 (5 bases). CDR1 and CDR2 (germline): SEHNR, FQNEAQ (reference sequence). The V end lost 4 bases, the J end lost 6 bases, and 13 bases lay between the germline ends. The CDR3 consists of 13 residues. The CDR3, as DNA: TGTGCCAGCAGCTCGGACGGACACGGCGAGCAGTACTTC. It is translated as CASSSDGHGEQYF.

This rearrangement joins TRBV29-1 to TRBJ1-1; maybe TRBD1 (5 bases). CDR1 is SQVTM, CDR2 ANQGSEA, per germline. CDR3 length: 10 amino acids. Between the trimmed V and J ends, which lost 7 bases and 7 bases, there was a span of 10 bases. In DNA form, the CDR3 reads TGCAGCGCCGGGCAGGGTGAAGCTTTCTTT. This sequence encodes CSAGQGEAFF.

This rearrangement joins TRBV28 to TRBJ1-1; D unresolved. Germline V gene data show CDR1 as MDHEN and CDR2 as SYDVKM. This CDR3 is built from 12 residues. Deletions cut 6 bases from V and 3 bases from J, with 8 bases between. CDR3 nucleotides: TGTGCCAGCAGCTTGCGGGACACTGAAGCTTTCTTT. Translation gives CASSLRDTEAFF.

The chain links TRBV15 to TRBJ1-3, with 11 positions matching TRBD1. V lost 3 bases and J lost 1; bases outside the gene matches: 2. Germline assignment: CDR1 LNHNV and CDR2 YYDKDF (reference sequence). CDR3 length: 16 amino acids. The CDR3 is CATSRGQGGSGNTIYF. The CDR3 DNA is TGTGCCACCAGCAGGGGACAGGGGGGATCTGGAAACACCATATATTTT.

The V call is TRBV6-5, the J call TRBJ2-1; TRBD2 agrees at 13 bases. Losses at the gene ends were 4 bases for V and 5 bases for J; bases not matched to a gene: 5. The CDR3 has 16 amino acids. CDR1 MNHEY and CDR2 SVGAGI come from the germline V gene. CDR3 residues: CASSSSGTSGDNEQFF. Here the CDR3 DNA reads TGTGCCAGCAGTTCTTCCGGGACTAGCGGGGACAATGAGCAGTTCTTC.

In nucleotides, the CDR3 is TGTGCCAGCAGCCCTTCGCGGGGGGGACGGGAGACCCAGTACTTC. Amino acids: CASSPSRGGRETQYF. The chain employs TRBV7-6 and TRBJ2-5; 9 positions match TRBD2. Trimming at V came to 5 bases and at J to 5 bases, leaving 9 bases not matched to a gene. Germline CDR1 is SGHVS and CDR2 is FNYEAQ. CDR3 size: 15 residues.

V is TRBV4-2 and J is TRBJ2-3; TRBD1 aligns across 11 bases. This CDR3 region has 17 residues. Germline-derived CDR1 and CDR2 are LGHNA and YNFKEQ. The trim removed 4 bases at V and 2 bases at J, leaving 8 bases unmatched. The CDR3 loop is CASSPGGQGAYTDTQYF. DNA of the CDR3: TGTGCCAGCAGCCCCGGCGGACAGGGGGCTTACACAGATACGCAGTATTTT.

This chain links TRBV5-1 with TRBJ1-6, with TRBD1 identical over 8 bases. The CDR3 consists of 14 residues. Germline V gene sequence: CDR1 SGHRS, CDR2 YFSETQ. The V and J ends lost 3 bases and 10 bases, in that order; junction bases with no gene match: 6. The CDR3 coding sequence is TGCGCCAGCAGCTCGCAGGGGGCGCAATCACCCCTCCACTTT. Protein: CASSSQGAQSPLHF.